Following are 21 T cell receptor beta chains from one sample sequenced in a study of neoadjuvant anti-PD-1 for oral cavity cancer. Sequencing was performed with immunoSEQ multiplex PCR; in TCRdb, only in-frame clones are kept and a portion is missing. Altogether over 11,000 clones are present, more than 65% being singletons, with the ten largest covering under 3%. The specimen was PBMCs, collected before nivolumab (anti-PD-1) treatment. The receptors derive from a person aged 40 to 85 with oral cavity squamous cell carcinoma.

The chain is built from TRBV2 and TRBJ2-5; TRBD2 might be the D (5 bases). CDR1 is SNHLY, CDR2 FYNNEI, per germline. V lost 6 bases and J lost 1, with 12 bases in between. The CDR3 runs to 14 residues. The CDR3 DNA sequence: TGTGCCAGCAGGCAGGACGCGGGCCAAGAGACCCAGTACTTC. Translating it yields CASRQDAGQETQYF.

This chain uses TRBV30 with TRBJ1-4; the D gene is possibly TRBD1 (5 bases). The CDR3 covers 12 residues. Germline CDR1 reads GTSNPN; CDR2 reads SVGIG (reference sequence). Between the trimmed V and J ends, which lost 3 bases and 14 bases, there was a span of 16 bases. The CDR3 loop is CAWSEGTLRLFF. The CDR3, as DNA: TGTGCCTGGAGCGAGGGGACCCTCAGGCTGTTTTTT.

The V gene is TRBV6-5, the J gene TRBJ2-5, with D perhaps TRBD1 or TRBD2 (5 bases each). Judging by the DNA end, TRBJ2-7 fits better; the J call may be wrong. Per germline, CDR1 MNHEY and CDR2 SVGAGI. The CDR3 has 15 residues. DNA of the CDR3: TGTGCCAGCAGTTACGGTAGGGGAGCCATCTACGAGCAGTACTTC. Its translation is CASSYGRGAIYEQYF.

The rearrangement uses TRBV27 and TRBJ1-4; unclear D gene. The germline gives CDR1 MNHEY, CDR2 SMNVEV (reference sequence). The ends were cut back, 3 bases at V and 5 bases at J, with 7 bases in the middle. The CDR3 is made up of 13 amino acids. The CDR3 sequence: CASSLERNEKLFF. DNA of the CDR3: TGTGCCAGCAGTTTGGAGAGGAATGAAAAACTGTTTTTT.

The gene calls are TRBV4-1 and TRBJ1-5, with D uncertain. The CDR3 consists of 15 residues. The V gene's germline CDR1 is MGHRA and CDR2 YSYEKL. The V end was cut by 4 bases, the J end by 6 bases, with 16 bases between. The DNA for the CDR3 is TGCGCCAGCAGCCGCGGACCGGGCCCCGGTCAGCCCCAGCATTTT. Its protein product is CASSRGPGPGQPQHF.

A single count supports this clone. The chain links TRBV6-1 to TRBJ2-1; 7 bases match TRBD1. Looked up from germline, CDR1 is MNHNS and CDR2 is SASEGT. The CDR3 has 16 residues. J was trimmed by 5 bases and V by 1 base; bases with no gene match: 8. The CDR3 DNA follows: TGTGCCAGCAGTGAAGTGATGACAGGGTGGGACAATGAGCAGTTCTTC. It encodes CASSEVMTGWDNEQFF.

The chain has TRBV10-3 and TRBJ1-5; D unresolved. This CDR3 comprises 13 residues. V was trimmed by 4 bases and J by 7 bases, leaving 11 bases between them. CDR1 is ENHRY and CDR2 is SYGVKD in the germline V gene. CDR3 in amino acids: CAISASLEQPQHF. In DNA, the CDR3 is TGTGCCATCAGTGCCTCGCTGGAACAGCCCCAGCATTTT.

Only one count was recorded for this clone. This rearrangement joins TRBV2 to TRBJ1-1; D is uncertain. Trimming shortened V by 7 bases and J by 6 bases, and 9 bases separated the two germline ends. This CDR3 spans 11 amino acids. CDR1 and CDR2 from the germline V gene are SNHLY and FYNNEI. The CDR3 sequence: CASMKGAEAFF. In DNA form, the CDR3 reads TGTGCCAGCATGAAGGGAGCTGAAGCTTTCTTT.

This chain connects TRBV5-1 to TRBJ1-4; D is unclear. V lost 1 base and J lost 6, with 10 bases in between. The CDR3 is made up of 14 amino acids. Per the germline V gene, CDR1 is SGHRS and CDR2 is YFSETQ. The CDR3, as DNA: TGCGCCAGCAGCTTGATGGGGTTGGATGAAAAACTGTTTTTT. It yields the protein CASSLMGLDEKLFF. The full variable domain, rest sourced from reference TRBV5-1 and TRBJ1-4, is KAGVTQTPRYLIKTRGQQVTLSCSPISGHRSVSWYQQTPGQGLQFLFEYFSETQRNKGNFPGRFSGRQFSNSRSEMNVSTLELGDSALYLCASSLMGLDEKLFFGSGTQLSVL.

This chain joins TRBV30 and TRBJ1-4, with D possibly matching TRBD1 (6 bases). Trimming took off 5 bases at V and 2 bases at J, with 9 bases between the two ends. This CDR3 spans 13 amino acids. Germline CDR1 is GTSNPN and CDR2 is SVGIG (reference sequence). The CDR3 sequence is CAWRDTTNEKLFF. The CDR3 DNA reads as TGTGCCTGGCGGGACACCACTAATGAAAAACTGTTTTTT.

The chain uses TRBV2 and TRBJ2-7; TRBD2 might be the D (6 bases). V dropped 7 bases and J dropped 0 bases, with 13 bases sitting between them. The CDR3 sequence is 14 residues long. Per the germline V gene, CDR1 is SNHLY and CDR2 is FYNNEI. The CDR3: CASKGRFSSYEQYF. CDR3 nucleotide sequence: TGTGCCAGCAAGGGGAGGTTTAGCTCCTACGAGCAGTACTTC.

The rearrangement links TRBV6-1 to TRBJ2-1; 8 bases map to TRBD2. From germline, CDR1 is MNHNS and CDR2 SASEGT. The CDR3 extends over 17 amino acids. Trimming took 4 bases from V and 1 from J; bases not matched to a gene: 9. CDR3 sequence reads: CASSVIWRGVSYNEQFF. The CDR3, as DNA: TGTGCCAGCAGTGTAATTTGGCGGGGGGTTTCCTACAATGAGCAGTTCTTC.

This clone was recorded a few times. The CDR3 spells CASGTGLGEQYF. CDR3 nucleotide sequence: TGTGCCAGCGGGACAGGGTTGGGGGAGCAGTACTTC. The chain is built from TRBV2 and TRBJ2-7, with 9 bases fitting TRBD1. Trimming at V came to 8 bases and at J to 7 bases, leaving 6 bases not matched to a gene. Germline CDR1 and CDR2: SNHLY and FYNNEI. The CDR3 loop spans 12 amino acids.

The rearrangement links TRBV11-2 to TRBJ2-5; D remains ambiguous. V lost 5 bases and J lost 0, with 13 bases in between. Germline V gene lookup returns CDR1 SGHAT and CDR2 FQNNGV. This CDR3 spans 15 amino acids. The CDR3 bases are TGTGCCAGCAGCCCTCTACTTAGGGACCAAGAGACCCAGTACTTC. Residues: CASSPLLRDQETQYF. The full variable domain, rest sourced from reference TRBV11-2 and TRBJ2-5, is EAGVAQSPRYKIIEKRQSVAFWCNPISGHATLYWYQQILGQGPKLLIQFQNNGVVDDSQLPKDRFSAERLKGVDSTLKIQPAKLEDSAVYLCASSPLLRDQETQYFGPGTRLLVL.

J is TRBJ1-2 and V is TRBV30, with 8 bases aligning to TRBD1. V lost 3 bases to trimming and J lost 5 bases; unmatched junction nucleotides: 8. There are 14 residues in the CDR3. Germline V CDR1 and CDR2: GTSNPN, SVGIG (reference sequence). Here the CDR3 reads CAWRGDRRRYGYTF. The DNA for the CDR3 is TGTGCCTGGAGAGGGGACAGGAGGAGGTATGGCTACACCTTC.

The chain has TRBV9 and TRBJ2-1, with D perhaps matching TRBD1 or TRBD2 (6 bases each). The germline V gene has CDR1 SGDLS and CDR2 YYNGEE. CDR3 length equals 20 residues. Trimming left V 0 bases short and J 0 bases short, with 22 bases between. In DNA, the CDR3 is TGTGCCAGCAGCGTAGGTCCGGGTGACTCGGGGGCCTCCTCCTACAATGAGCAGTTCTTC. It is translated as CASSVGPGDSGASSYNEQFF.

This clone was picked up a small number of times. The gene calls are TRBV7-9 and TRBJ2-1; unclear D gene. In germline, CDR1 is SEHNR, CDR2 FQNEAQ (reference sequence). The V gene lost 5 bases and the J gene lost 3 bases, with 14 bases spanning the gap. The CDR3 has 15 amino acids. In DNA, the CDR3 is TGTGCCAGCAGCCTGCTCGGGTTGGGCTACAATGAGCAGTTCTTC. Translated: CASSLLGLGYNEQFF.

The J gene is TRBJ2-4, the V gene TRBV5-1, with 12 bases aligning to TRBD1. From germline, CDR1 is SGHRS and CDR2 YFSETQ. The CDR3 is 17 amino acids. V was pared by 4 bases and J by 6 bases, with 11 bases of the junction left unmatched. The CDR3 bases are TGCGCCAGCAGCAACCCCGGGACAGGGGGCGCAGGAAACATTCAGTACTTC. It specifies CASSNPGTGGAGNIQYF.

This chain joins TRBV30 and TRBJ1-2; D is perhaps TRBD1 (5 bases). V lost 5 bases, J lost 9 bases, and 16 bases lay in between. The CDR3 consists of 12 residues. Per germline, CDR1 GTSNPN and CDR2 SVGIG (reference sequence). The CDR3 protein is CAWRLNRNSYTF. The CDR3 DNA follows: TGTGCCTGGCGACTTAACAGGAATAGCTACACCTTC.

The J gene is TRBJ1-3, the V gene TRBV9; 8 bases map to TRBD1. Germline V gene lookup returns CDR1 SGDLS and CDR2 YYNGEE. After removal of 4 bases from V and 8 bases from J, the junction contained 8 bases not matched to a gene. This CDR3 is built from 14 residues. In DNA, the CDR3 is TGTGCCAGCAGCCCGGACAGGGTCATAGACACCATATATTTT. Residues: CASSPDRVIDTIYF.

This chain uses TRBV4-2 with TRBJ2-6; D unresolved. V was trimmed by 4 bases and J by 1 base, leaving 8 bases between them. The CDR3 consists of 15 residues. Germline lookup yields CDR1 LGHNA and CDR2 YNFKEQ. Here the CDR3 DNA reads TGTGCCAGCAGCCCTCTATCGTCTGGGGCCAACGTCCTGACTTTC. Its translation is CASSPLSSGANVLTF.